One and the same sample provided the 20 T cell receptor beta chains below, sequenced in a study of T cell changes during pregnancy in multiple sclerosis. Profiled with immunoSEQ multiplex PCR; TCRdb holds only in-frame clones, not every one. The repertoire holds more than 55,000 clones, with more than 85% as singletons. This sample comprised peripheral blood, obtained after pregnancy. The receptors derive from a female donor in good health, enrolled as a control in a pregnancy study.

This rearrangement joins TRBV27 to TRBJ2-2; maybe TRBD2 (6 bases). The germline V gene has CDR1 MNHEY and CDR2 SMNVEV (reference sequence). The CDR3 extends over 18 amino acids. V lost 2 bases and J lost 0, with 16 bases in between. CDR3 residues: CASSLTAGPFANTGELFF. The CDR3 nucleotides are TGTGCCAGCAGTTTAACGGCGGGGCCGTTCGCGAACACCGGGGAGCTGTTTTTT.

This clone has just one count. Here the CDR3 DNA reads TGCAGTGCTAGAGATCATGATACGCAGTATTTT. Translation: CSARDHDTQYF. The V call is TRBV20-1, the J call TRBJ2-3; D gene uncertain. V lost 0 bases, J lost 6 bases, and 4 bases lay in between. This CDR3 has 11 residues. The V gene's germline CDR1 is DFQATT and CDR2 SNEGSKA (reference sequence).

The chain has TRBV11-3 and TRBJ2-5; 11 bases match TRBD1. The better agreement between TRBJ2-7 and the DNA end casts doubt on the J call. CDR3 length equals 15 residues. In germline, CDR1 is SGHNT, CDR2 YENEEA. The chain's CDR3 is CASSLGGTGGYEQYF. The CDR3 region has the DNA TGTGCCAGCAGCTTAGGAGGGACAGGGGGCTACGAGCAGTACTTC.

This clone was picked up one time. The rearrangement uses TRBV28 and TRBJ1-1; D not certain. The CDR3 length is 13 residues. V lost 2 bases and J 4 bases, leaving 8 bases between the germline ends. Germline lookup yields CDR1 MDHEN and CDR2 SYDVKM. Here the CDR3 reads CASSLGEGTEAFF. The CDR3 nucleotides are TGTGCCAGCAGTTTAGGAGAAGGCACTGAAGCTTTCTTT.

The gene calls are TRBV13 and TRBJ1-1, with D possibly matching TRBD1 (6 bases). Germline assignment: CDR1 PRHDT and CDR2 FYEKMQ (reference sequence). Trimming took 2 bases from V and 1 from J, leaving 26 bases between them. The CDR3 covers 20 residues. DNA of the CDR3: TGTGCCAGCAGCTTATTCGGGTACTACACCGGGTTGACAGGGAACACTGAAGCTTTCTTT. Translating gives CASSLFGYYTGLTGNTEAFF.

The chain couples TRBV18 to TRBJ1-6; TRBD1 agrees at 8 bases. The germline CDR1 and CDR2 sequences are KGHSH and LQKENI. The CDR3 spans 16 residues. The junction had 7 bases not matched to a gene; V was cut back by 0 bases and J by 9 bases. For the CDR3, the DNA is TGTGCCAGCTCACCACCGGGCCAGGGGGCTGGTTCACCCCTCCACTTT. This encodes CASSPPGQGAGSPLHF.

The chain joins TRBV5-1 to TRBJ2-1, with 7 bases that match TRBD2. Germline CDR1 and CDR2: SGHRS and YFSETQ. The CDR3 runs 14 residues. V shed 2 bases, J shed 7 bases, and the junction held 6 bases outside the gene matches. The chain's CDR3 is CASSLSSGWNEQFF. CDR3 coding DNA: TGCGCCAGCAGCTTATCTAGCGGATGGAATGAGCAGTTCTTC.

This sequence joins TRBV20-1 and TRBJ2-5; D call uncertain. Per germline, CDR1 DFQATT and CDR2 SNEGSKA (reference sequence). V lost 6 bases and J 7 bases, leaving 12 bases between the germline ends. The CDR3 contains 11 residues. CDR3 bases: TGCAGTGCCAAATCAGATGCGACCCAGTACTTC. The encoded protein is CSAKSDATQYF.

This chain connects TRBV4-3 to TRBJ2-1, with 7 bases lining up with TRBD2. The junction had 6 bases not matched to a gene; V was cut back by 0 bases and J by 4 bases. The germline V gene has CDR1 LGHNA and CDR2 YSLEER. This CDR3 is built from 16 residues. The CDR3 sequence: CASSQDNRREYNEQFF. The CDR3 DNA sequence: TGCGCCAGCAGCCAAGATAACCGGCGGGAGTACAATGAGCAGTTCTTC.

The chain uses TRBV28 and TRBJ1-5; TRBD1 might be the D (5 bases). The germline V gene encodes CDR1 MDHEN and CDR2 SYDVKM. V was clipped by 1 base and J by 3 bases, with 7 bases between them. The CDR3 has 14 residues. The CDR3 DNA reads as TGTGCCAGCAGTTTATTAGGGGACAATCAGCCCCAGCATTTT. It translates to CASSLLGDNQPQHF.

The rearrangement uses TRBV19 and TRBJ1-5; maybe TRBD1 (6 bases). CDR1 LNHDA and CDR2 SQIVND come from the germline V gene (reference sequence). This CDR3 has 13 amino acids. V was clipped by 4 bases and J by 7 bases, with 11 bases between them. CDR3 DNA sequence: TGTGCCAGTAGTAACAGGGTAGTCCAGCCCCAGCATTTT. Protein sequence: CASSNRVVQPQHF.

V and J are TRBV29-1 and TRBJ1-2; D is unresolved. The CDR3 totals 12 residues. Per germline, CDR1 SQVTM and CDR2 ANQGSEA. V was shortened by 8 bases and J by 2 bases, with 12 bases between the two germline ends. The CDR3 DNA sequence: TGCAGCTTCAGTTCGGGGAACTATGGCTACACCTTC. It is translated as CSFSSGNYGYTF.

The chain combines TRBV7-9 with TRBJ1-3; the D gene is possibly TRBD1 (5 bases). Per the germline V gene, CDR1 is SEHNR and CDR2 is FQNEAQ (reference sequence). The V gene lost 5 bases and the J gene lost 0 bases, with 14 bases spanning the gap. The CDR3 has 16 amino acids. Here the CDR3 DNA reads TGTGCCAGCAGCCTAGTGCGGGGGGGCTCTGGAAACACCATATATTTT. Its protein is CASSLVRGGSGNTIYF.

The chain uses TRBV19 and TRBJ1-4; D might be TRBD1 (5 bases). The germline CDR1 and CDR2 sequences are LNHDA and SQIVND (reference sequence). Trimming took off 5 bases at V and 5 bases at J, with 15 bases between the two ends. This CDR3 is built from 15 residues. In DNA, the CDR3 is TGTGCCAGTAGTCCCCCGGGGGGGTTAAATGAAAAACTGTTTTTT. Protein sequence: CASSPPGGLNEKLFF.

This chain connects TRBV9 to TRBJ1-3; a possible D gene is TRBD1 (5 bases). CDR1 and CDR2 (germline): SGDLS, YYNGEE. V lost 0 bases to trimming and J lost 1 base, with 20 bases between them. The CDR3 has 19 amino acids. The chain's CDR3 is CASSVERLGGSQSGNTIYF. The CDR3 DNA is TGTGCCAGCAGCGTAGAACGCCTTGGGGGGTCCCAATCTGGAAACACCATATATTTT.

The rearrangement links TRBV19 to TRBJ1-4; TRBD1 aligns across 7 bases. Trimming cost V 0 bases and J 10 bases; bases outside gene matches: 14. The CDR3 has 17 residues. CDR1 LNHDA and CDR2 SQIVND come from the germline V gene (reference sequence). CDR3 loop: CASSIDGSVGQSGKLFF. The CDR3 DNA follows: TGTGCCAGTAGTATAGATGGGTCGGTGGGACAGTCTGGAAAACTGTTTTTT.

The V and J genes are TRBV2 and TRBJ1-4; TRBD1 is a possible D gene (5 bases). Germline V gene lookup returns CDR1 SNHLY and CDR2 FYNNEI. Trimming left V 3 bases short and J 10 bases short, with 12 bases between. This CDR3 has 13 residues. The CDR3 loop is CASSEDTYRKLFF. CDR3 DNA sequence: TGTGCCAGCAGTGAGGACACTTACCGAAAACTGTTTTTT.

V usage is TRBV4-3 and J usage is TRBJ1-4; the D gene is possibly TRBD1 (6 bases). This CDR3 contains 14 residues. The germline CDR1 and CDR2 sequences are LGHNA and YSLEER. The V and J ends lost 4 bases and 8 bases respectively, with 14 bases between them. CDR3 DNA sequence: TGCGCCAGCAGCCGCGGGGGTCAGGGGGAAAAACTGTTTTTT. This sequence encodes CASSRGGQGEKLFF.

The genes are TRBV27 and TRBJ1-2, with TRBD1 identical over 8 bases. Germline CDR1 reads MNHEY; CDR2 reads SMNVEV (reference sequence). V gave up 3 bases and J gave up 4 bases; unmatched junction bases: 7. The CDR3 has 15 residues. In DNA form, the CDR3 reads TGTGCCAGCAGTTTCCGGGACAGGCCCACCTATGGCTACACCTTC. Protein: CASSFRDRPTYGYTF.

This chain uses TRBV19 with TRBJ2-5; TRBD1 might be the D (5 bases). This CDR3 has 14 residues. V was shortened by 4 bases and J by 1 base, with 10 bases between the two germline ends. Germline V gene lookup returns CDR1 LNHDA and CDR2 SQIVND (reference sequence). CDR3 nucleotide sequence: TGTGCCAGTAGTAGTATAGGGGTCCAAGAGACCCAGTACTTC. Its translation: CASSSIGVQETQYF.